This T cell receptor beta chain was profiled in a study of regulatory T cells in long-lasting Graves disease. Time point meaning: newly diagnosed GD, antithyroid drugs for less than 3 months. Extracted RNA from PBMCs served as the source of the TCR library. American Thyroid Association guidelines defined how Graves' disease was diagnosed. A blood draw put around 9.3 milliliters of peripheral blood into EDTA tubes. Study-level points and caveats: Patients whose Graves' disease persisted exhibited lower TCR diversity than those newly diagnosed.

On this clonotype itself: Its antigen is as yet unknown.

CDR3 regions were amplified by Arm-PCR using iRepertoire HTBI primers to build TCR beta libraries. Authors' methods: The identification of under 65 TRBV and approximately 15 TRBJ segments was made across samples. TCRdb recomputed calls from the multiplex PCR reads with MiXCR, one row per CDR3 protein. These V and J calls derive from TCRdb rather than the authors' analysis. This table holds under 300,000 distinct CDR3 sequences, 20% found once. The germline V gene encodes CDR1 SEHNR and CDR2 FQNEAQ (reference sequence). CDR3 size: 15 residues. The junction had 7 bases not matched to a gene; V was cut back by 3 bases and J by 5 bases.

This sequence was found in a female donor with Graves disease. The chain combines TRBV7-9 with TRBJ2-1; 7 bases are a match to TRBD2. The sample here was peripheral blood mononuclear cells (PBMCs), taken at new diagnosis, from a patient treated with antithyroid drugs. In DNA, the CDR3 is TGTGCCAGCAGCTTTTCACTAGCGTATCACAATGAGCAGTTCTTC. As protein: CASSFSLAYHNEQFF. The full variable domain, rest sourced from reference TRBV7-9 and TRBJ2-1, is DTGVSQNPRHKITKRGQNVTFRCDPISEHNRLYWYRQTLGQGPEFLTYFQNEAQLEKSRLLSDRFSAERPKGSFSTLEIQRTEQGDSAMYLCASSFSLAYHNEQFFGPGTRLTVL.